This entry lists 24 T cell receptor beta chains sequenced from one sample in a study of cytomegalovirus exposure and HLA in healthy donors. PCR involved 60 Vbeta and 13 Jbeta primers. Assay used: immunoSEQ multiplex PCR; TCRdb lists only in-frame clones, some missing. The sample has fewer than 250,000 clones, more than 70% seen once; the top ten hold about 4.8%. Material: PBMCs. The origin of the receptors is a man younger than 40 in good health and CMV-seropositive.

CDR3 amino acids: CASSGAEWETQYF. The CDR3 nucleotides are TGTGCCAGCAGTGGGGCCGAGTGGGAGACCCAGTACTTC. This chain connects TRBV2 to TRBJ2-5; no definite D call. The germline V and J ends were trimmed by 4 bases and 5 bases, with 11 bases remaining between them. CDR1 is SNHLY, CDR2 FYNNEI, per germline. The CDR3 sequence is 13 residues long.

V usage is TRBV29-1 and J usage is TRBJ2-3, with 11 nucleotides matching TRBD2. Per the germline V gene, CDR1 is SQVTM and CDR2 is ANQGSEA. The junction had 5 bases not matched to a gene; V was cut back by 7 bases and J by 2 bases. The CDR3 consists of 14 residues. The DNA of the CDR3 is TGCAGCGAGCTAGCGGGAGGACCCACAGATACGCAGTATTTT. This translates into CSELAGGPTDTQYF.

This clone was seen a handful of times. The chain joins TRBV19 to TRBJ2-7, with D unclear. Germline CDR1 reads LNHDA; CDR2 reads SQIVND (reference sequence). V was cut by 3 bases and J by 3 bases, with 9 bases left in between. The CDR3 length is 13 residues. In nucleotides, the CDR3 is TGTGCCAGTAGTATGAACAGAAACTACGAGCAGTACTTC. Protein: CASSMNRNYEQYF.

V gene TRBV30 combines with J gene TRBJ1-2; TRBD1 aligns across 7 bases. Trimming at V came to 1 base and at J to 0 bases, leaving 2 bases not matched to a gene. Per the germline V gene, CDR1 is GTSNPN and CDR2 is SVGIG (reference sequence). The CDR3 is made up of 14 amino acids. The CDR3 sequence: CAWSEGQSNYGYTF. The CDR3 DNA reads TGTGCCTGGAGTGAGGGACAGTCTAACTATGGCTACACCTTC.

CDR3 in DNA: TGTGCCAGCAGTTACTCCGGGGGGACGGGAAACACCATATATTTT. This gives the protein CASSYSGGTGNTIYF. The chain couples TRBV6-5 to TRBJ1-3, with a weak D call TRBD1 (5 bases). The CDR3 totals 15 residues. V shed 0 bases and J shed 4 bases, with 10 bases lying between them. Germline assignment: CDR1 MNHEY and CDR2 SVGAGI.

The DNA of the CDR3 is TGTGCCAGCAGCGTGGCCAGGTTGAATTCCGGGGAGCTGTTTTTT. This codes for CASSVARLNSGELFF. The chain uses TRBV7-6 and TRBJ2-2, with no clear D. Germline-derived CDR1 and CDR2 are SGHVS and FNYEAQ. This CDR3 is built from 15 residues. V lost 5 bases and J lost 6, with 16 bases in between.

V is TRBV11-3 and J is TRBJ2-7, with no clear D. This CDR3 has 14 amino acids. From germline, CDR1 is SGHNT and CDR2 YENEEA. Trimming removed 5 bases at V and 5 bases at J, with 16 bases between. CDR3 residues: CASSPPGSSDEQYF. CDR3 DNA sequence: TGTGCCAGCAGCCCCCCGGGTAGCAGCGACGAGCAGTACTTC. The variable domain in full, completed from reference TRBV11-3 and TRBJ2-7, reads EAGVVQSPRYKIIEKKQPVAFWCNPISGHNTLYWYLQNLGQGPELLIRYENEEAVDDSQLPKDRFSAERLKGVDSTLKIQPAELGDSAVYLCASSPPGSSDEQYFGPGTRLTVT.

The chain links TRBV29-1 to TRBJ1-1; weak D call: TRBD1 (5 bases). This CDR3 spans 13 amino acids. Looked up from germline, CDR1 is SQVTM and CDR2 is ANQGSEA. The germline V and J ends were trimmed by 6 bases and 3 bases, with 14 bases remaining between them. CDR3 amino acids: CSVPRVGDTEAFF. The CDR3 DNA is TGCAGCGTCCCTCGCGTAGGGGACACTGAAGCTTTCTTT.

The chain carries TRBV19 and TRBJ2-1, with 8 nucleotides matching TRBD2. The V gene's germline CDR1 is LNHDA and CDR2 SQIVND (reference sequence). CDR3 length: 15 amino acids. The junction had 4 bases not matched to a gene; V was cut back by 6 bases and J by 0 bases. CDR3 sequence reads: CASRERGNSYNEQFF. CDR3 nucleotides: TGTGCCAGTAGAGAGCGGGGGAACTCCTACAATGAGCAGTTCTTC.

The chain is built from TRBV27 and TRBJ2-7; TRBD2 might be the D (7 bases). Trimming left V 3 bases short and J 4 bases short, with 22 bases between. This CDR3 is built from 17 residues. The germline CDR1 and CDR2 sequences are MNHEY and SMNVEV (reference sequence). The CDR3 is CASSFGGGASGSYEQYF. The DNA of the CDR3 is TGTGCCAGCAGTTTTGGTGGGGGGGCTAGCGGATCGTACGAGCAGTACTTC.

This chain connects TRBV5-4 to TRBJ2-1; maybe TRBD1 (6 bases). Germline V gene lookup returns CDR1 SGHNT and CDR2 YYREEE (reference sequence). CDR3 length equals 15 residues. V gave up 4 bases and J gave up 3 bases, with 14 bases separating them. The CDR3 is CASSPTGDHYNEQFF. CDR3 nucleotides: TGTGCCAGCAGCCCGACAGGAGATCACTACAATGAGCAGTTCTTC.

The chain employs TRBV7-9 and TRBJ2-7, with 8 positions matching TRBD1. CDR1 SEHNR and CDR2 FQNEAQ come from the germline V gene (reference sequence). The CDR3 is made up of 14 amino acids. V lost 1 base and J lost 2; bases outside the gene matches: 1. The CDR3 loop is CASSLGDRTYEQYF. The CDR3 bases are TGTGCCAGCAGCTTAGGGGACAGGACCTACGAGCAGTACTTC.

V gene TRBV10-3 combines with J gene TRBJ2-2, with D possibly TRBD2 on 5 matching bases. CDR1 is ENHRY, CDR2 SYGVKD, per germline. V was clipped by 4 bases and J by 5 bases, with 11 bases between them. The CDR3 totals 14 residues. DNA for the CDR3: TGTGCCATCAGTGGGACTGGAACGACCGGGGAGCTGTTTTTT. This gives the protein CAISGTGTTGELFF.

The chain employs TRBV11-2 and TRBJ2-7; D unclear. Germline V gives CDR1 SGHAT, CDR2 FQNNGV. Deletions cut 1 base from V and 5 bases from J, with 9 bases between. The CDR3 length is 13 residues. The CDR3 loop reads CASSLGLDDEQYF. The CDR3 DNA reads TGTGCCAGCAGCTTAGGGCTAGATGACGAGCAGTACTTC.

This clone was seen a few times. The gene calls are TRBV6-1 and TRBJ2-7; 8 bases are shared with TRBD1. V dropped 6 bases and J dropped 4; count of bases not matched to a gene: 8. CDR3 length equals 14 residues. Germline V gives CDR1 MNHNS, CDR2 SASEGT. The CDR3 DNA reads TGTGCCAGCAGACCAGGGGGCAATTGGTACGAGCAGTACTTC. Protein product: CASRPGGNWYEQYF.

The chain combines TRBV4-1 with TRBJ2-7; D is perhaps TRBD1 (5 bases). The CDR3 consists of 12 residues. Germline V gene sequence: CDR1 MGHRA, CDR2 YSYEKL. The V gene lost 1 base and the J gene lost 5 bases, with 6 bases spanning the gap. As DNA, the CDR3 is TGCGCCAGCAGCCAAGGGGGCGACGAGCAGTACTTC. It codes for CASSQGGDEQYF.

The chain carries TRBV7-8 and TRBJ2-1; a possible D gene is TRBD2 (6 bases). Trimming took 4 bases from V and 6 from J, leaving 13 bases between them. Germline V CDR1 and CDR2: SGHVS, FQNEAQ. CDR3 length equals 14 residues. The CDR3 reads CASSWTISVNEQFF. In DNA, the CDR3 is TGTGCCAGCAGCTGGACTATTTCGGTCAATGAGCAGTTCTTC.

The chain recombines TRBV4-3 with TRBJ2-7; 9 nucleotides agree with TRBD2. Trimming removed 4 bases from V and 1 base from J; junction bases left unmatched: 5. The CDR3 spans 15 residues. Germline-derived CDR1 and CDR2 are LGHNA and YSLEER. The CDR3 protein is CASSPTSGGSYEQYF. The CDR3 coding sequence is TGCGCCAGCAGCCCTACGAGCGGGGGGTCCTACGAGCAGTACTTC.

V usage is TRBV25-1 and J usage is TRBJ2-7, with TRBD1 matching over 9 bases. Trimming cost V 6 bases and J 0 bases; bases outside gene matches: 3. Looked up from germline, CDR1 is MGHDK and CDR2 is SYGVNS. The CDR3 runs 14 residues. In DNA, the CDR3 is TGTGCCAGCAGGGGGACAGGGAGCTCCTACGAGCAGTACTTC. It specifies CASRGTGSSYEQYF.

The chain has TRBV5-6 and TRBJ1-5; 7 nucleotides line up with TRBD1. CDR1 SGHDT and CDR2 YYEEEE come from the germline V gene. The CDR3 length is 14 residues. J gave up 0 bases and V 5 bases, and 2 bases lay outside the gene matches. The CDR3 DNA sequence: TGTGCCAGCAGGAGACAGGGTAGCAATCAGCCCCAGCATTTT. This codes for CASRRQGSNQPQHF.

The V and J genes are TRBV5-6 and TRBJ2-7; maybe TRBD1 (5 bases). Trimming removed 4 bases at V and 3 bases at J, with 11 bases between. This CDR3 spans 13 amino acids. Germline lookup yields CDR1 SGHDT and CDR2 YYEEEE. The CDR3 region has the DNA TGTGCCAGCAGCAGGGGTCTACTCTACGAGCAGTACTTC. It specifies CASSRGLLYEQYF.

Here the CDR3 DNA reads TGTGCCAGCAGCGTAACTCCCCGACAGGGTTCCTACAATGAGCAGTTCTTC. It is translated as CASSVTPRQGSYNEQFF. The chain recombines TRBV9 with TRBJ2-1; 7 bases match TRBD1. Germline CDR1 SGDLS, CDR2 YYNGEE. The CDR3 has 17 amino acids. Unmatched junction bases numbered 8, after V lost 1 base and J lost 1 base.

The gene calls are TRBV7-2 and TRBJ1-1; D is ambiguous. Per the germline V gene, CDR1 is SGHTA and CDR2 is FQGNSA. The V end was cut by 5 bases, the J end by 1 base, with 8 bases between. There are 13 residues in the CDR3. The CDR3 bases are TGTGCCAGCAGCCCATTCAAGAACACTGAAGCTTTCTTT. Translated: CASSPFKNTEAFF. Full variable domain (rest looked up from reference TRBV7-2 and TRBJ1-1): GAGVSQSPSNKVTEKGKDVELRCDPISGHTALYWYRQSLGQGLEFLIYFQGNSAPDKSGLPSDRFSAERTGGSVSTLTIQRTQQEDSAVYLCASSPFKNTEAFFGQGTRLTVV.

The J gene is TRBJ1-5, the V gene TRBV6-5; D ambiguous. Germline CDR1 MNHEY, CDR2 SVGAGI. The CDR3 extends over 14 amino acids. Deletions cut 6 bases from V and 3 bases from J, with 12 bases between. The CDR3 region has the DNA TGTGCCAGCAGCCCCCGACTGACCAATCAGCCCCAGCATTTT. It is translated as CASSPRLTNQPQHF.